These 5 T cell receptor beta chains share one sample of origin, sequenced in a study of T cells in Graves' hyperthyroidism and ophthalmopathy. RNA transcripts provided the source from which TCR beta CDR3 regions were amplified. The TCR CDR3 was amplified in a first-round RT-PCR using the HTBI primer set. TCRdb re-called the multiplex PCR reads with MiXCR, one entry per CDR3 protein. This sample carries about 290,000 distinct CDR3 sequences, roughly a fifth of them seen once, and the ten largest clones take 39%. The sample comprised blood. Every receptor here comes from a man aged 45 to 65 with Graves' ophthalmopathy.

This clonotype was observed a few times. The chain couples TRBV10-3 to TRBJ2-3; unclear D gene. The CDR3 has 13 amino acids. The V end was cut by 2 bases, the J end by 5 bases, with 8 bases between. The germline gives CDR1 ENHRY, CDR2 SYGVKD. The CDR3 loop is CAISEPTGDTQYF. The CDR3 DNA is TGTGCCATCAGTGAGCCAACGGGAGATACGCAGTATTTT.

The CDR3 region is CATSGFGTGGEQYF. For the CDR3, the DNA is TGTGCCACCAGTGGATTCGGGACAGGGGGCGAGCAGTACTTC. The rearrangement joins TRBV24-1 to TRBJ2-7, with 11 bases lining up with TRBD1. The CDR3 spans 14 residues. In germline, CDR1 is KGHDR, CDR2 SFDVKD. V gave up 5 bases and J gave up 6 bases; unmatched junction bases: 5.

The gene calls are TRBV30 and TRBJ2-7; D possibly corresponds to TRBD2 (6 bases). Germline V gene sequence: CDR1 GTSNPN, CDR2 SVGIG (reference sequence). CDR3 length equals 13 residues. Trimming took off 3 bases at V and 2 bases at J, with 11 bases between the two ends. The CDR3 nucleotides are TGTGCCTGGAGAGGAGGGTGGCCCTACGAGCAGTACTTC. Translating it yields CAWRGGWPYEQYF. The whole variable domain, remainder taken from reference TRBV30 and TRBJ2-7, is SQTIHQWPATLVQPVGSPLSLECTVEGTSNPNLYWYRQAAGRGLQLLFYSVGIGQISSEVPQNLSASRPQDRQFILSSKKLLLSDSGFYLCAWRGGWPYEQYFGPGTRLTVT.

The chain carries TRBV11-3 and TRBJ2-1; tentatively, D is TRBD1 or TRBD2 (7 bases each). CDR3 length: 18 residues. Between the trimmed V and J ends, which lost 5 bases and 1 base, there was a span of 21 bases. Germline-derived CDR1 and CDR2 are SGHNT and YENEEA. This CDR3 is CASSPGGGGTPSYNEQFF. CDR3 nucleotide sequence: TGTGCCAGCAGCCCAGGGGGGGGGGGGACTCCTTCCTACAATGAGCAGTTCTTC.

The V call is TRBV19, the J call TRBJ1-5; 8 bases match TRBD1. The V and J ends lost 6 bases and 1 base, in that order; junction bases with no gene match: 8. CDR3 length: 16 amino acids. Germline-derived CDR1 and CDR2 are LNHDA and SQIVND (reference sequence). The CDR3 region is CASSPKDRASNQPQHF. In DNA, the CDR3 is TGTGCCAGTAGCCCCAAGGACAGGGCGAGCAATCAGCCCCAGCATTTT. Using reference TRBV19 and TRBJ1-5 for the parts outside the CDR3, the full variable domain is DGGITQSPKYLFRKEGQNVTLSCEQNLNHDAMYWYRQDPGQGLRLIYYSQIVNDFQKGDIAEGYSVSREKKESFPLTVTSAQKNPTAFYLCASSPKDRASNQPQHFGDGTRLSIL.